This TCR beta chain originates from a study of T cells in Graves' hyperthyroidism and ophthalmopathy. In this sample, this clonotype turned up many times. Trimming stripped 1 base from V and 13 bases from J, with 13 bases between. The CDR3 length is 11 residues. Germline V gene sequence: CDR1 DFQATT, CDR2 SNEGSKA (reference sequence). Amplification of TCR beta CDR3 regions was performed using RNA transcripts as template. During a first-round RT-PCR of the TCR CDR3, the HTBI primer set was used. From the multiplex PCR reads, TCRdb called clonotypes with MiXCR, one entry per CDR3 protein. In the table there are some 370,000 distinct CDR3 sequences, about a sixth of which are singletons.

The source is a woman under 40 with Graves' hyperthyroidism that later progressed to Graves' ophthalmopathy. Specimen: blood. The J gene is TRBJ2-5, the V gene TRBV20-1, with TRBD2 as a possible D gene (6 bases). Here the CDR3 DNA reads TGCAGTGCTAGAGTAGGGAGGTCTGGGTACTTC. It translates to CSARVGRSGYF.